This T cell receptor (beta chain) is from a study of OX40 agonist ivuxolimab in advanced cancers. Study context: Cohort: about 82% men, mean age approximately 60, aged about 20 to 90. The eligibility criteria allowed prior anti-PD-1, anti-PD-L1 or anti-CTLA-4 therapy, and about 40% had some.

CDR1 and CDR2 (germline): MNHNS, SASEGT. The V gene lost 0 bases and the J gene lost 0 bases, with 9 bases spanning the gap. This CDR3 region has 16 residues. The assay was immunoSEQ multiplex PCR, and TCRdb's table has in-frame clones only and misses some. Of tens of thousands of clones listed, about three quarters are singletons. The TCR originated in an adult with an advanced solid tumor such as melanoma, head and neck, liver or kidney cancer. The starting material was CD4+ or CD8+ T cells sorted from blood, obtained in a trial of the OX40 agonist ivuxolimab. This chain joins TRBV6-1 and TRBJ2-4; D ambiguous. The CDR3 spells CASSEAAFSAKNIQYF. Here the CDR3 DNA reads TGTGCCAGCAGTGAAGCGGCGTTCTCAGCCAAAAACATTCAGTACTTC.